The 6 T cell receptor beta chains listed next were all sequenced from one sample in a study of CD8+ T cells in alopecia areata. The authors extracted RNA and reverse transcribed it into cDNA as the sequencing template. Generated by immunoSEQ multiplex PCR, the TCRdb table keeps only in-frame clones and is missing some. The table has approximately 180,000 clones, about 61% seen once. Treatment given: oral pan-JAK inhibitor, 5-10 mg twice daily. The input for sequencing was CD4+ T cells sorted from blood, taken between weeks 55 and 65, from a patient treated with tofacitinib. The receptors come from a human donor with alopecia areata.

This clone has more than one count but fewer than ten. The chain employs TRBV6-5 and TRBJ1-2, with a possible D match to TRBD1 (6 bases). CDR1 MNHEY and CDR2 SVGAGI come from the germline V gene. V lost 0 bases and J lost 5, with 10 bases in between. The CDR3 sequence is 14 residues long. Written as DNA, the CDR3 is TGTGCCAGCAGTTACTCGAGGGGGTCTTATGGCTACACCTTC. It is translated as CASSYSRGSYGYTF.

The chain is built from TRBV5-1 and TRBJ2-3, with 7 positions matching TRBD1. Germline V lookup: CDR1 SGHRS, CDR2 YFSETQ. The trim removed 4 bases at V and 4 bases at J, leaving 6 bases unmatched. This CDR3 contains 14 residues. The CDR3 nucleotides read TGCGCCAGCAGCGTAGCGACAGGGCCAGATACGCAGTATTTT. Translating it yields CASSVATGPDTQYF.

This clone occurred a few times. This chain connects TRBV7-9 to TRBJ1-1, with 7 bases lining up with TRBD1. Trimming removed 4 bases from V and 7 bases from J; junction bases left unmatched: 6. Germline CDR1 SEHNR, CDR2 FQNEAQ (reference sequence). The CDR3 is 13 residues long. The CDR3 spells CASSWRQGGEAFF. The CDR3 DNA reads as TGTGCCAGCAGCTGGAGACAGGGAGGTGAAGCTTTCTTT.

The chain carries TRBV4-1 and TRBJ1-4; D remains ambiguous. The V end lost 1 base, the J end lost 7 bases, and 7 bases lay between the germline ends. The CDR3 has 13 amino acids. Germline loops: CDR1 MGHRA, CDR2 YSYEKL. The CDR3 region has the DNA TGCGCCAGCAGCCAAGTCGTTAGTGAAAAACTGTTTTTT. Its protein is CASSQVVSEKLFF.

The rearrangement joins TRBV2 to TRBJ2-3, with TRBD1 identical over 8 bases. J lost 2 bases, V lost 8 bases, and 12 bases had no gene match. Germline V gene data show CDR1 as SNHLY and CDR2 as FYNNEI. The CDR3 sequence is 16 residues long. The CDR3 here is CASGSTGTGVTDTQYF. Written as DNA, the CDR3 is TGTGCCAGCGGGTCGACGGGGACAGGCGTCACAGATACGCAGTATTTT.

J is TRBJ2-5 and V is TRBV30; 11 nucleotides align to TRBD2. Per the germline V gene, CDR1 is GTSNPN and CDR2 is SVGIG (reference sequence). Trimming took 4 bases from V and 2 from J; bases not matched to a gene: 3. The CDR3 length is 14 residues. The CDR3 coding sequence is TGTGCCTGGACTAGCGGGGGGACGCAAGAGACCCAGTACTTC. Its protein product is CAWTSGGTQETQYF.